These 29 T cell receptor beta chains originate from one sample sequenced in a study of cytomegalovirus exposure and HLA in healthy donors. The study ran its PCR with 60 Vbeta and 13 Jbeta primers. Sequenced by immunoSEQ multiplex PCR; TCRdb stores in-frame clones only, minus some. The sample has about 170,000 clones; roughly 72% are singletons. The specimen sequenced was PBMCs. The receptors were gathered from a man aged 40-49 years in good health and CMV-seropositive.

The sample holds a few counts of this clone. This sequence joins TRBV7-9 and TRBJ2-1; TRBD2 agrees at 13 bases. With V trimmed by 5 bases and J by 0 bases, 4 bases remained unmatched. Germline V gene sequence: CDR1 SEHNR, CDR2 FQNEAQ (reference sequence). The CDR3 spans 17 residues. This chain's CDR3 is CASSPRTSGGSYNEQFF. Written as DNA, the CDR3 is TGTGCCAGCAGCCCCCGGACTAGCGGGGGCTCCTACAATGAGCAGTTCTTC.

This clone was seen just once. This chain joins TRBV27 and TRBJ2-7; TRBD2 is a possible D gene (7 bases). Trimming pared 0 bases from V and 9 bases from J, leaving 18 bases between. In germline, CDR1 is MNHEY, CDR2 SMNVEV (reference sequence). This CDR3 has 15 amino acids. CDR3 sequence: CASSLSLSGGRGQYF. The CDR3 DNA sequence: TGTGCCAGCAGTTTATCTCTCTCGGGGGGCCGGGGGCAGTACTTC.

This sequence joins TRBV6-1 and TRBJ2-3, with D perhaps matching TRBD2 (6 bases). Looked up from germline, CDR1 is MNHNS and CDR2 is SASEGT. Trimming cost V 4 bases and J 4 bases, with 18 bases left between them. This CDR3 spans 16 amino acids. CDR3 loop: CASSVGVLASADTQYF. In DNA, the CDR3 is TGTGCCAGCAGTGTGGGGGTACTAGCATCGGCAGATACGCAGTATTTT.

The chain employs TRBV6-6 and TRBJ1-3; D remains ambiguous. Trimming took 1 base from V and 2 from J, leaving 12 bases between them. Looked up from germline, CDR1 is MNHNY and CDR2 is SVGAGI (reference sequence). This CDR3 is 16 amino acids long. CDR3 in DNA: TGTGCCAGCAGTTACTTGGGCCGCCCCCCTGGAAACACCATATATTTT. It encodes CASSYLGRPPGNTIYF.

In this sample, this clone turned up a few times. This chain connects TRBV9 to TRBJ2-2; D is possibly TRBD2 (7 bases). CDR1 SGDLS and CDR2 YYNGEE come from the germline V gene. The CDR3 contains 16 residues. V dropped 0 bases and J dropped 4 bases, with 13 bases sitting between them. CDR3 DNA: TGTGCCAGCAGCGTAGGCGGGGGCCGTATCACCGGGGAGCTGTTTTTT. This gives the protein CASSVGGGRITGELFF.

The chain links TRBV28 to TRBJ1-4, with D possibly TRBD1 on 5 matching bases. This CDR3 region has 12 residues. Trimming stripped 7 bases from V and 4 bases from J, with 7 bases between. The germline CDR1 and CDR2 sequences are MDHEN and SYDVKM. CDR3 amino acids: CASNQGNEKLFF. CDR3 coding DNA: TGTGCCAGCAACCAGGGTAATGAAAAACTGTTTTTT.

The genes are TRBV18 and TRBJ1-1; 7 positions agree with TRBD1. Trimming cost V 2 bases and J 0 bases; bases outside gene matches: 9. The CDR3 has 17 amino acids. The germline V gene has CDR1 KGHSH and CDR2 LQKENI. The DNA for the CDR3 is TGTGCCAGCTCACCATGGGGACAGCTCAACATGAACACTGAAGCTTTCTTT. The encoded protein is CASSPWGQLNMNTEAFF.

The J gene is TRBJ1-5, the V gene TRBV21-1. TRBV21-1 is reported as a pseudogene. The length of the CDR3 is 15 residues. Here the CDR3 reads CASSFRGGSHQPQHF. The CDR3 region has the DNA TGTGCCAGCAGCTTCCGGGGGGGCAGTCATCAGCCCCAGCATTTT.

This sequence joins TRBV7-2 and TRBJ2-7; possibly TRBD2 for D (6 bases). From germline, CDR1 is SGHTA and CDR2 FQGNSA. This CDR3 has 13 residues. The V and J ends lost 5 bases and 7 bases respectively, with 15 bases between them. The CDR3 DNA reads as TGTGCCAGCAGCCCCACTAGCTTTGGAGAGCAGTACTTC. Translation: CASSPTSFGEQYF.

The chain has TRBV7-2 and TRBJ1-1, with D maybe TRBD1 (5 bases). The CDR3 length is 15 residues. V was cut by 1 base and J by 5 bases, with 14 bases left in between. The germline V gene encodes CDR1 SGHTA and CDR2 FQGNSA. The CDR3: CASSLVVSDSTEAFF. Written as DNA, the CDR3 is TGTGCCAGCAGCTTAGTAGTATCCGACAGTACTGAAGCTTTCTTT.

The chain combines TRBV19 with TRBJ2-1; 10 bases are shared with TRBD1. The trim removed 8 bases at V and 6 bases at J, leaving 13 bases unmatched. Germline lookup yields CDR1 LNHDA and CDR2 SQIVND (reference sequence). CDR3 length: 16 amino acids. This chain's CDR3 is CASLPNPDRGANEQFF. The CDR3 nucleotides read TGTGCCAGTTTACCGAACCCGGACAGGGGGGCCAATGAGCAGTTCTTC.

The V gene is TRBV27, the J gene TRBJ2-1; the match to TRBD1 covers 10 bases. Germline lookup yields CDR1 MNHEY and CDR2 SMNVEV (reference sequence). The CDR3 covers 15 residues. V was clipped by 1 base and J by 6 bases; unmatched bases: 3. CDR3 sequence reads: CASSLFWTGGNEQFF. The CDR3 nucleotides are TGTGCCAGCAGTTTATTTTGGACAGGGGGCAATGAGCAGTTCTTC.

The chain couples TRBV7-9 to TRBJ1-5, with D maybe TRBD1 (5 bases). This CDR3 has 14 amino acids. Germline V CDR1 and CDR2: SEHNR, FQNEAQ (reference sequence). The V and J ends lost 3 bases and 3 bases respectively, with 9 bases between them. The CDR3 nucleotides are TGTGCCAGCAGCTTGGACACCGACAATCAGCCCCAGCATTTT. The encoded protein is CASSLDTDNQPQHF.

The gene calls are TRBV6-1 and TRBJ2-7, with D maybe TRBD2 (6 bases). Per the germline V gene, CDR1 is MNHNS and CDR2 is SASEGT. The V gene lost 6 bases and the J gene lost 4 bases, with 7 bases spanning the gap. There are 11 residues in the CDR3. The CDR3 protein is CASRLAYEQYF. The CDR3 coding sequence is TGTGCCAGCAGACTAGCTTACGAGCAGTACTTC.

This chain links TRBV15 with TRBJ1-1; D is uncertain. The V end was cut by 1 base, the J end by 7 bases, with 10 bases between. Germline V gene data show CDR1 as LNHNV and CDR2 as YYDKDF (reference sequence). CDR3 length equals 13 residues. The CDR3: CATSRVVSGEAFF. CDR3 DNA: TGTGCCACCAGCAGAGTGGTCAGCGGTGAAGCTTTCTTT.

This clone has only one observation. Sequence at one end of the junction differs from germline and may be a read error. The J gene is TRBJ2-1, the V gene TRBV7-9; 9 bases are shared with TRBD1. Germline lookup yields CDR1 SEHNR and CDR2 FQNEAQ (reference sequence). The CDR3 covers 16 residues. DNA for the CDR3: TGTTCCAGCAGCTTCCGGGGGGACAGGGTCTACAATGAGCAGTTCTTC. Residues: CSSSFRGDRVYNEQFF. The full variable domain, with the rest looked up from reference TRBV7-9 and TRBJ2-1, is DTGVSQNPRHKITKRGQNVTFRCDPISEHNRLYWYRQTLGQGPEFLTYFQNEAQLEKSRLLSDRFSAERPKGSFSTLEIQRTEQGDSAMYLCSSSFRGDRVYNEQFFGPGTRLTVL.

The genes are TRBV7-3 and TRBJ2-2; D remains ambiguous. Germline V gene lookup returns CDR1 SGHTA and CDR2 FQGTGA. CDR3 length: 13 residues. Trimming pared 5 bases from V and 4 bases from J, leaving 8 bases between. The CDR3 bases are TGTGCCAGCAGCGAGGTGGGCACCGGGGAGCTGTTTTTT. Amino acid sequence: CASSEVGTGELFF. The full variable domain, rest sourced from reference TRBV7-3 and TRBJ2-2, is GAGVSQTPSNKVTEKGKYVELRCDPISGHTALYWYRQSLGQGPEFLIYFQGTGAADDSGLPNDRFFAVRPEGSVSTLKIQRTERGDSAVYLCASSEVGTGELFFGEGSRLTVL.

This sequence joins TRBV5-1 and TRBJ2-7, with D possibly being TRBD2 (6 bases). Germline-derived CDR1 and CDR2 are SGHRS and YFSETQ. The CDR3 is made up of 16 amino acids. Trimming removed 4 bases from V and 0 bases from J, with 17 bases in between. The CDR3 DNA is TGCGCCAGCAGCCCCTGGTCCCGGGGGAGCTCCTACGAGCAGTACTTC. Protein sequence: CASSPWSRGSSYEQYF.

The chain recombines TRBV6-5 with TRBJ1-2; 7 bases map to TRBD1. The germline CDR1 and CDR2 sequences are MNHEY and SVGAGI. V dropped 5 bases and J dropped 3; count of bases not matched to a gene: 6. The CDR3 runs 14 residues. The CDR3 nucleotides read TGTGCCAGCAGTCAACAGGGGATCTACTATGGCTACACCTTC. Amino acid sequence: CASSQQGIYYGYTF.

This rearrangement joins TRBV2 to TRBJ1-5; TRBD1 is a possible D gene (5 bases). CDR3 length: 15 amino acids. The germline V and J ends were trimmed by 4 bases and 4 bases, with 14 bases remaining between them. Germline-derived CDR1 and CDR2 are SNHLY and FYNNEI. The CDR3 DNA is TGTGCCAGCAGTGTCGGGGGGGGTGGGAATCAGCCCCAGCATTTT. Translation gives CASSVGGGGNQPQHF.

CDR3: CASDGGLGNSPLHF. DNA for the CDR3: TGTGCCAGCGACGGCGGCCTGGGTAATTCACCCCTCCACTTT. The rearrangement links TRBV21-1 to TRBJ1-6. TRBV21-1 constitutes a pseudogene. The CDR3 contains 14 residues.

The chain has TRBV11-2 and TRBJ2-1; 11 nucleotides align to TRBD2. The V segment lost 0 bases and the J segment 8 bases; nucleotides outside the gene matches: 6. The CDR3 length is 16 residues. Germline loops: CDR1 SGHAT, CDR2 FQNNGV. Here the CDR3 reads CASSLEASGGLDEQFF. As DNA, the CDR3 is TGTGCCAGCAGCTTAGAGGCTAGCGGGGGGTTGGATGAGCAGTTCTTC.

V usage is TRBV19 and J usage is TRBJ1-1; TRBD1 aligns across 8 bases. The CDR3 length is 14 residues. With 5 bases clipped from V and 7 bases from J, the junction kept 9 bases outside the gene matches. Looked up from germline, CDR1 is LNHDA and CDR2 is SQIVND (reference sequence). The CDR3 region has the DNA TGTGCCAGTAGTGGAGGACAGGGATATGATGAAGCTTTCTTT. This translates into CASSGGQGYDEAFF.

This rearrangement joins TRBV27 to TRBJ2-7; 7 bases are shared with TRBD2. Looked up from germline, CDR1 is MNHEY and CDR2 is SMNVEV (reference sequence). The CDR3 consists of 14 residues. The V and J ends lost 2 bases and 7 bases, in that order; junction bases with no gene match: 8. The CDR3 is CASSLGVGGWEQYF. In nucleotides, the CDR3 is TGTGCCAGCAGTTTAGGGGTGGGAGGGTGGGAGCAGTACTTC.

The J gene is TRBJ1-4, the V gene TRBV7-2; perhaps TRBD1 as D (6 bases). This CDR3 has 16 residues. Trimming stripped 1 base from V and 8 bases from J, with 17 bases between. Per the germline V gene, CDR1 is SGHTA and CDR2 is FQGNSA. CDR3 nucleotides: TGTGCCAGCAGCTTAGATGTGGGGACAAGTCGAGAAAAACTGTTTTTT. Translated: CASSLDVGTSREKLFF.

Only a few counts were recorded for this clone. The chain combines TRBV6-5 with TRBJ2-7; D might be TRBD1 (6 bases). Per germline, CDR1 MNHEY and CDR2 SVGAGI. CDR3 length: 14 residues. V was shortened by 5 bases and J by 2 bases, with 13 bases between the two germline ends. The CDR3 bases are TGTGCCAGCAGTAAGCAGGGGCCGACCTACGAGCAGTACTTC. Protein: CASSKQGPTYEQYF.

The rearrangement joins TRBV21-1 to TRBJ2-7; the tabulated D call, TRBD1, remains unverified against the DNA. TRBV21-1 is a listed pseudogene. CDR3 length: 16 residues. CDR3 residues: CASSKRQGQGAAGQYF. CDR3 in DNA: TGTGCCAGCAGCAAAAGGCAGGGACAGGGGGCCGCAGGGCAGTACTTC.

The gene calls are TRBV18 and TRBJ1-2; 9 nucleotides match TRBD1. V lost 2 bases, J lost 0 bases, and 7 bases stayed unmatched. Germline V gene lookup returns CDR1 KGHSH and CDR2 LQKENI. The CDR3 is 17 residues long. DNA of the CDR3: TGTGCCAGCTCACCAGACGGGACAGGGAAAGCTAACTATGGCTACACCTTC. Its protein is CASSPDGTGKANYGYTF.

This rearrangement joins TRBV30 to TRBJ2-7; D gene unclear. V dropped 3 bases and J dropped 3 bases, with 9 bases sitting between them. Germline V gives CDR1 GTSNPN, CDR2 SVGIG (reference sequence). This CDR3 comprises 12 residues. The CDR3 protein is CAWSQSIYEQYF. The DNA of the CDR3 is TGTGCCTGGAGCCAGTCGATCTACGAGCAGTACTTC. Together with reference TRBV30 and TRBJ2-7, the CDR3 gives the full variable domain: SQTIHQWPATLVQPVGSPLSLECTVEGTSNPNLYWYRQAAGRGLQLLFYSVGIGQISSEVPQNLSASRPQDRQFILSSKKLLLSDSGFYLCAWSQSIYEQYFGPGTRLTVT.